Sequencing of this T cell receptor (beta chain) was carried out in a study of coeliac disease. Regarding the study as a whole: Known gliadin-specific TRB sequences: about 55% of the 18 coeliac samples, only 1 of 6 controls.

Points on this clone: The antigen remains undetermined.

Clones were read by immunoSEQ multiplex PCR, and TCRdb kept only the in-frame ones, dropping some. The sample has 2,500 to 3,500 clones, 71% seen once; the top ten hold 15% to 20%. The sample taken for sequencing was lymphocytes from the gut lamina propria. This TCR came from an elderly man without celiac disease.

CDR3 sequence: CASSGERGYTF. The CDR3 DNA reads as TGTGCCAGCAGTGGTGAGAGGGGCTACACCTTC. This chain uses TRBV28 with TRBJ1-2; D is unclear. The CDR3 covers 11 residues. V gave up 5 bases and J gave up 8 bases, with 9 bases separating them. Germline CDR1 is MDHEN and CDR2 is SYDVKM.